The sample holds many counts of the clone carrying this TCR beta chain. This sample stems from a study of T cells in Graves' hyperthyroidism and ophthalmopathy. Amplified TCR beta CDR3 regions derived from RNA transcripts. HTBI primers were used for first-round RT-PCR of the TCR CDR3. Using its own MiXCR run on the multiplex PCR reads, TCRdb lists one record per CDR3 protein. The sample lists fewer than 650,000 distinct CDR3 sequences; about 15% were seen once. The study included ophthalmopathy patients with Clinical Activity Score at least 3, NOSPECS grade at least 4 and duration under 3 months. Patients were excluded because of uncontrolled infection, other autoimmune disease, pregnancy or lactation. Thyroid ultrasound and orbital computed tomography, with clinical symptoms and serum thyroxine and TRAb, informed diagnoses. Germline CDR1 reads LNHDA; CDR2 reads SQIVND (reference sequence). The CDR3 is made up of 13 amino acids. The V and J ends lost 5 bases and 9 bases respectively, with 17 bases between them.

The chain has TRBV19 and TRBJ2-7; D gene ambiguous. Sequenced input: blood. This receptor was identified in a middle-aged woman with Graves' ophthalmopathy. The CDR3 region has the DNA TGTGCCAGTAGTCCCGGGCCTTCCCAGCGGCAGTACTTC. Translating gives CASSPGPSQRQYF. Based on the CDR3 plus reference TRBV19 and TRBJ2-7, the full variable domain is DGGITQSPKYLFRKEGQNVTLSCEQNLNHDAMYWYRQDPGQGLRLIYYSQIVNDFQKGDIAEGYSVSREKKESFPLTVTSAQKNPTAFYLCASSPGPSQRQYFGPGTRLTVT.